This T cell receptor beta chain was recorded in a study of T cell clones after liver transplantation. The overall study: Liver transplant recipients had immunosuppression withdrawal attempted within 2 years. General study findings and limits: In two subjects, few donor cells limited the measurable donor-reactive repertoire.

Turning to this clone: Its cognate antigen is unknown.

Clones were sequenced by immunoSEQ multiplex PCR, and TCRdb holds only the in-frame ones, with some missing. The sample yields about 25,000 clones, around three quarters seen once. The CDR3 is 16 residues long. Germline lookup yields CDR1 SGHTA and CDR2 FQGNSA. V lost 1 base and J lost 9, with 16 bases in between. The sequenced sample was CD4+ T cells from blood, obtained before liver transplant. J is TRBJ1-6 and V is TRBV7-2, with D tentatively TRBD1 (5 bases). The TCR was taken from a human donor who received a liver transplant. CDR3: CASSLGWGRFSSPLHF. The CDR3 bases are TGTGCCAGCAGCTTAGGATGGGGACGATTTAGTTCACCCCTCCACTTT.